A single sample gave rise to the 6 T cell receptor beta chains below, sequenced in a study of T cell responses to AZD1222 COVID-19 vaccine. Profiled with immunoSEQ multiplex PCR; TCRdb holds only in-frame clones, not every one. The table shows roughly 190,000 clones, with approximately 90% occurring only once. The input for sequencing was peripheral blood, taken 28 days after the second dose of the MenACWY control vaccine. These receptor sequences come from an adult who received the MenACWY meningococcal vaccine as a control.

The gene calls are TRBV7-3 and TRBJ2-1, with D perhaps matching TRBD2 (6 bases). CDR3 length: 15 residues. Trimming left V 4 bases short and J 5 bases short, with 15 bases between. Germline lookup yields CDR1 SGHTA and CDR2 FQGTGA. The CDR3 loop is CASSSFGRDNNEQFF. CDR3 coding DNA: TGTGCCAGCAGCTCCTTCGGGAGAGATAACAATGAGCAGTTCTTC.

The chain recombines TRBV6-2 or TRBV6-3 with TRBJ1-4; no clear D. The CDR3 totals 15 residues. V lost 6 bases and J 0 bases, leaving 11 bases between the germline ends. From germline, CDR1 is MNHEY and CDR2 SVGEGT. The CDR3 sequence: CASSRAASTNEKLFF. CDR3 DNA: TGTGCCAGCAGCCGCGCCGCCTCAACTAATGAAAAACTGTTTTTT.

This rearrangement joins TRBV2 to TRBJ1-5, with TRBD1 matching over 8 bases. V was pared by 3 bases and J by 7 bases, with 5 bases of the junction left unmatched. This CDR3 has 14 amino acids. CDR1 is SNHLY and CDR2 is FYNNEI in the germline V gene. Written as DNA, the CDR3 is TGTGCCAGCAGTGAGGCAGGGGGCCGACAGCCCCAGCATTTT. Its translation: CASSEAGGRQPQHF.

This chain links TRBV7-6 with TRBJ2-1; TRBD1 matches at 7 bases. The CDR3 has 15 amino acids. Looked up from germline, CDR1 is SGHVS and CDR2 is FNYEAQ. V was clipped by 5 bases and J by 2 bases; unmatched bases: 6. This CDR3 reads CASSDRQGPYNEQFF. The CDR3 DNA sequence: TGTGCCAGCAGCGATAGACAGGGACCCTACAATGAGCAGTTCTTC.

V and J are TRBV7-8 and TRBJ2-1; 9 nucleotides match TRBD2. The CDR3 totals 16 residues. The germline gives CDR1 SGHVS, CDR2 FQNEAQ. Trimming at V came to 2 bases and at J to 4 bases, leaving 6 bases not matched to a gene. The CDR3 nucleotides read TGTGCCAGCAGCTTAACTCTGGCGGGAGGGTACAATGAGCAGTTCTTC. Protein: CASSLTLAGGYNEQFF.

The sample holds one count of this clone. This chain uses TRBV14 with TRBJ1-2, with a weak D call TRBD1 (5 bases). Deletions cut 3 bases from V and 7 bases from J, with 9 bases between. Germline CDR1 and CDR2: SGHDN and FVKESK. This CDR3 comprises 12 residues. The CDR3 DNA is TGTGCCAGCAGCCATCAGGGTGGTGGCTACACCTTC. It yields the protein CASSHQGGGYTF.